The 15 T cell receptor beta chains presented below share a single source sample, sequenced in a study of T cells after yellow fever vaccination. TCRdb processed the 5' RACE reads anew with MiXCR; each CDR3 protein has one entry. The sample includes around 100,000 distinct CDR3 sequences, under 7% of them seen just once. The starting material was CD8+ T cells sorted from PBMCs, obtained 10 days after the yellow fever booster vaccination. Source of these receptors: a man in his late teens or twenties who received the YFV17D yellow fever vaccine.

This chain connects TRBV6-5 to TRBJ1-1; D unclear. The CDR3 has 15 amino acids. Trimming pared 2 bases from V and 0 bases from J, leaving 10 bases between. Germline CDR1 reads MNHEY; CDR2 reads SVGAGI. CDR3: CASSYGVGMNTEAFF. CDR3 in DNA: TGTGCCAGCAGTTACGGCGTCGGAATGAACACTGAAGCTTTCTTT.

V usage is TRBV19 and J usage is TRBJ1-5, with 9 bases identical to TRBD1. This CDR3 contains 15 residues. Germline values: CDR1 LNHDA, CDR2 SQIVND (reference sequence). The V and J ends lost 4 bases and 6 bases, in that order; junction bases with no gene match: 7. CDR3 protein: CASSTFTGGGQPQHF. The DNA of the CDR3 is TGTGCCAGTAGTACCTTCACAGGGGGCGGTCAGCCCCAGCATTTT.

The table lists this clonotype with many counts. This chain uses TRBV5-6 with TRBJ2-7, with 10 positions matching TRBD1. The germline V gene has CDR1 SGHDT and CDR2 YYEEEE. Trimming took 3 bases from V and 3 from J; bases not matched to a gene: 3. CDR3 length: 14 residues. The CDR3 DNA reads TGTGCCAGCAGCTGGGGACAGGGGAGCTACGAGCAGTACGTC. This translates into CASSWGQGSYEQYV.

J is TRBJ2-3 and V is TRBV5-1; D not certain. There are 14 residues in the CDR3. The germline V gene has CDR1 SGHRS and CDR2 YFSETQ. The V end was cut by 1 base, the J end by 3 bases, with 9 bases between. The CDR3 sequence is CASSLQQLTDTQYF. CDR3 nucleotides: TGCGCCAGCAGCTTGCAACAGTTAACAGATACGCAGTATTTT.

This clonotype was detected many times. The chain is built from TRBV19 and TRBJ2-1; tentatively, D is TRBD1 or TRBD2 (6 bases each). Germline assignment: CDR1 LNHDA and CDR2 SQIVND (reference sequence). V was clipped by 4 bases and J by 3 bases, with 13 bases between them. The CDR3 spans 15 residues. CDR3 bases: TGTGCCAGTAGTAGAGGAGGGGGAGACTACAATGAGCAGTTCTTC. This translates into CASSRGGGDYNEQFF.

There are many counts of this clonotype. Here the CDR3 reads CASSYAGQGYEQYF. CDR3 sequence (DNA): TGTGCCAGCAGTTACGCGGGACAGGGCTACGAGCAGTACTTC. The rearrangement uses TRBV6-2 or TRBV6-3 and TRBJ2-7; 9 positions match TRBD1. Germline CDR1 MNHEY, CDR2 SVGEGT. The CDR3 loop spans 14 amino acids. Unmatched junction bases numbered 2, after V lost 2 bases and J lost 3 bases.

The chain links TRBV25-1 to TRBJ2-5, with a tentative D call TRBD2 (6 bases). Per the germline V gene, CDR1 is MGHDK and CDR2 is SYGVNS. The length of the CDR3 is 14 residues. Trimming removed 6 bases from V and 5 bases from J, with 16 bases in between. Here the CDR3 DNA reads TGTGCCAGCAGCGCCGGGACTCATCGGGAGACCCAGTACTTC. The encoded protein is CASSAGTHRETQYF.

Regarding this clonotype: One junction end disagrees with the germline gene, perhaps due to a read error. This chain connects TRBV7-7 to TRBJ2-1; perhaps TRBD2 as D (6 bases). CDR1 and CDR2 (germline): SSHAT, FNYEAQ (reference sequence). CDR3 size: 13 residues. CDR3 sequence reads: CASSHGEDGEQFF. Written as DNA, the CDR3 is TGTGCTAGCAGCCACGGGGAGGACGGTGAGCAGTTCTTC.

This clonotype appeared a few times. The rearrangement uses TRBV24-1 and TRBJ1-1; no firm D call. Germline-derived CDR1 and CDR2 are KGHDR and SFDVKD. V was shortened by 4 bases and J by 11 bases, with 13 bases between the two germline ends. This CDR3 has 12 residues. In nucleotides, the CDR3 is TGTGCCACCAGTGACTCTCCAGGCTCCGCTTTCTTT. Protein sequence: CATSDSPGSAFF.

This clonotype was counted only a few times. V gene TRBV7-2 combines with J gene TRBJ2-1; D is uncertain. Trimming took off 3 bases at V and 4 bases at J, with 7 bases between the two ends. CDR1 and CDR2 (germline): SGHTA, FQGNSA. The CDR3 is 13 residues long. The CDR3 DNA reads as TGTGCCAGCAGCTTTAAGCGATACAATGAGCAGTTCTTC. This codes for CASSFKRYNEQFF. Complete variable domain (other parts from reference TRBV7-2 and TRBJ2-1): GAGVSQSPSNKVTEKGKDVELRCDPISGHTALYWYRQSLGQGLEFLIYFQGNSAPDKSGLPSDRFSAERTGGSVSTLTIQRTQQEDSAVYLCASSFKRYNEQFFGPGTRLTVL.

Concerning this clonotype: One end of the junction fails to match germline, which may point to a read error. The chain combines TRBV7-7 with TRBJ2-2; 7 bases line up with TRBD1. The length of the CDR3 is 15 residues. Germline V CDR1 and CDR2: SSHAT, FNYEAQ (reference sequence). The CDR3 DNA is TGTGCTAGCAGCCCGGACAGGACCTACACCGGGGAGCTGTTTTTT. Amino acid sequence: CASSPDRTYTGELFF.

V usage is TRBV7-9 and J usage is TRBJ1-3; no clear D gene. Germline values: CDR1 SEHNR, CDR2 FQNEAQ (reference sequence). The CDR3 is 15 residues long. V was cut by 5 bases and J by 0 bases, with 11 bases left in between. The CDR3 coding sequence is TGTGCCAGCAGCGCCTCCATTATCTCTGGAAACACCATATATTTT. This codes for CASSASIISGNTIYF.

The sample holds a few counts of this clonotype. This chain joins TRBV7-9 and TRBJ2-2, with 8 bases lining up with TRBD1. Germline-derived CDR1 and CDR2 are SEHNR and FQNEAQ (reference sequence). This CDR3 contains 16 residues. V lost 2 bases and J lost 4; bases outside the gene matches: 6. The CDR3 region is CASSLRWQGATGELFF. The CDR3 DNA is TGTGCCAGCAGCTTAAGGTGGCAGGGGGCCACCGGGGAGCTGTTTTTT.

This clonotype has just a few counts. The chain carries TRBV5-1 and TRBJ2-1; D is uncertain. The CDR3 runs to 14 residues. Trimming left V 4 bases short and J 10 bases short, with 18 bases between. Per the germline V gene, CDR1 is SGHRS and CDR2 is YFSETQ. The CDR3, as DNA: TGCGCCAGCAGCCACGGACCGATGGGATGGGAGCAGTTCTTC. Translating it yields CASSHGPMGWEQFF. The whole variable domain, filled in from reference TRBV5-1 and TRBJ2-1, reads KAGVTQTPRYLIKTRGQQVTLSCSPISGHRSVSWYQQTPGQGLQFLFEYFSETQRNKGNFPGRFSGRQFSNSRSEMNVSTLELGDSALYLCASSHGPMGWEQFFGPGTRLTVL.

The chain uses TRBV4-1 and TRBJ2-7; D unclear. This CDR3 has 15 residues. Germline V CDR1 and CDR2: MGHRA, YSYEKL. Trimming removed 1 base at V and 0 bases at J, with 10 bases between. Here the CDR3 DNA reads TGCGCCAGCAGCCAAGTGTCGGAGAGCTCCTACGAGCAGTACGTC. Translating gives CASSQVSESSYEQYV.